The rows below give T cell receptor beta chains drawn from one sample of a study of T-cell memory formation after mild COVID-19. TCRdb re-called the 5' RACE reads through MiXCR, storing one row per CDR3 protein. Of 350,000 to 400,000 distinct CDR3 sequences listed, under 15% were seen once; the top ten hold around 22%. Source material: PBMCs or a T cell subset sorted from them (not recorded which). The source of these receptors is a man younger than 30 who had mild COVID-19 (a few samples of this study predate the infection). Cell type and time point are not known. Both conserved end residues are trimmed from each CDR3. Fields, in order: V gene, J gene, CDR3 protein.

TRBV6-6	TRBJ2-7	ASNRAGTGTGKTYEQY
TRBV7-2	TRBJ2-4	ASSFPSGDPAKNIQY
TRBV28	TRBJ1-4	ASARDRNEKLF
TRBV29-1	TRBJ1-1	SVEGQEAGEAF
TRBV5-1	TRBJ2-3	ASSLVGDADTQY
TRBV5-1	TRBJ2-1	ASSRGTAYNEQF
TRBV7-9	TRBJ2-5	ASSLIVSRGEETQY
TRBV20-1	TRBJ2-3	SASDERDSSDTQY
TRBV4-3	TRBJ2-3	ASSQGSGQSDTQY
TRBV25-1	TRBJ2-1	ASSELGTLNEQF
TRBV5-4	TRBJ2-3	ASSLGTRTDTQY
TRBV29-1	TRBJ2-5	STQRGAEETQY
TRBV4-2	TRBJ2-1	ASSQVLAGAINEQF
TRBV27	TRBJ2-3	ASSLFVGGRADTQY
TRBV5-1	TRBJ1-2	ASSSFTGPNYGYT
TRBV7-9	TRBJ1-2	ASSGSNYGYT
TRBV20-1	TRBJ2-5	SASLVWETQY
TRBV18	TRBJ1-2	ASSPPDSYGYT
TRBV29-1	TRBJ2-3	SVEWGSDTQY
TRBV5-5	TRBJ2-3	ASSWPLAGVTDTQY
TRBV11-2	TRBJ2-2	ASSLGQGARTGELF
TRBV4-2	TRBJ2-1	ASSPDRVGTQF
TRBV5-1	TRBJ2-2	ASSLAEGTGELF
TRBV7-2	TRBJ1-2	ASSLVWGTDGYT
TRBV25-1	TRBJ1-4	ASSDLVSRPGREKLF
TRBV5-5	TRBJ1-4	ASSLSGDDEKLF
TRBV3-1	TRBJ1-1	ASSQDGQLAEAF
TRBV19	TRBJ2-2	ASRKDRALTGELF
TRBV10-1	TRBJ1-1	ASSVGLAKHYTEAF